This TCR beta chain was profiled in a study of quantifying T cell responses using KT2 cells. Overall study context: cDNA was made from DNase-treated RNA using alpha and beta constant primers.

The cDNA 3' end received a ligated oligonucleotide with a UMI. First-round PCR used three to four cycles and beta primers RC1.1 and RC1.2 covering TRBC1 and TRBC2. TCRdb reprocessed the UMI-ligation and nested PCR reads with MiXCR, giving one entry per CDR3 protein. This table has tens of thousands of distinct CDR3 sequences, approximately 13% appearing once. The trim removed 6 bases at V and 3 bases at J, leaving 11 bases unmatched. Germline V CDR1 and CDR2: MNHEY, SMNVEV (reference sequence). The CDR3 totals 15 residues. Known numbers of the T cell clone KT2 were added to PBMC. This clonotype was seen only a few times.

The V gene is TRBV27, the J gene TRBJ2-7; the match to TRBD2 covers 7 bases. Source material: PBMCs spiked with cells of the T cell clone KT2. The receptor's source is a human donor. For the CDR3, the DNA is TGTGCCAGCAGGGCCGGGAGGCCACCATACTACGAGCAGTACTTC. The encoded protein is CASRAGRPPYYEQYF.